This T cell receptor beta chain was identified during a study of blood T cell repertoires in COVID-19. For the study at large: T cells, B-cell-depleted T cells, or PBMCs supplied cDNA or gDNA.

Under the authors' procedure: The assay estimated nucleated cells by amplifying reference gene primers. Repertoires were generated with immunoSEQ multiplex PCR, while TCRdb's copy carries only in-frame clones and drops some. V, J and clone size were drawn from that table, and D and trimming were deduced from the DNA. The table shows about 250,000 clones, with around 80% occurring only once. V was cut by 1 base and J by 4 bases, with 7 bases left in between. Looked up from germline, CDR1 is SNHLY and CDR2 is FYNNEI. The CDR3 loop spans 13 amino acids. The sequenced material came from peripheral blood. The TCR originated in a middle-aged woman with active or convalescent COVID-19. The chain recombines TRBV2 with TRBJ1-2; D gene ambiguous. CDR3: CASSEGEFYGYTF. The CDR3 DNA reads as TGTGCCAGCAGTGAAGGGGAGTTCTATGGCTACACCTTC.